The 3 T cell receptor beta chains below all came from one sample that was sequenced in a study of T cells after yellow fever vaccination. TCRdb analysed the 5' RACE reads with MiXCR anew, one entry per CDR3 protein. The sample has just over 250,000 distinct CDR3 sequences; around 4.9% are singletons. Sequences were derived from CD4+ T cells sorted from PBMCs, sampled on the day of the yellow fever booster vaccination. These TCRs come from a young man who received the YFV17D yellow fever vaccine.

In nucleotides, the CDR3 is TGTGCCAGCAGCCAAGGCCCGCTAGCGGGGGAAGAGACCCAGTACTTC. As protein: CASSQGPLAGEETQYF. The chain recombines TRBV4-2 with TRBJ2-5, with 10 bases lining up with TRBD2. This CDR3 has 16 residues. V lost 1 base to trimming and J lost 3 bases; unmatched junction nucleotides: 5. From germline, CDR1 is LGHNA and CDR2 YNFKEQ.

In its sample, this clonotype was seen many times. The chain recombines TRBV2 with TRBJ2-2; the match to TRBD2 covers 9 bases. With V trimmed by 6 bases and J by 2 bases, 4 bases remained unmatched. The CDR3 length is 15 residues. The germline V gene has CDR1 SNHLY and CDR2 FYNNEI. CDR3: CASRTGTSNTGELFF. Here the CDR3 DNA reads TGTGCCAGCAGAACCGGGACTAGCAACACCGGGGAGCTGTTTTTT.

This rearrangement joins TRBV20-1 to TRBJ1-5; possibly TRBD1 for D (5 bases). Germline V gives CDR1 DFQATT, CDR2 SNEGSKA (reference sequence). V lost 6 bases to trimming and J lost 3 bases, with 15 bases between them. This CDR3 has 14 residues. DNA of the CDR3: TGCAGTGCCCCTGGGGGACCTCTCAATCAGCCCCAGCATTTT. It translates to CSAPGGPLNQPQHF.